The 27 T cell receptor beta chains presented below share a single source sample, sequenced in a study of T cells in localized non-small cell lung cancer. Repertoires were generated with immunoSEQ multiplex PCR, while TCRdb's copy carries only in-frame clones and drops some. Of tens of thousands of clones in the sample, roughly 87% were seen once. The sample consisted of peripheral blood, taken before any cancer treatment. The origin of the receptors is a male donor older than 55 with stage III squamous cell lung carcinoma.

The rearrangement links TRBV6-4 to TRBJ2-3; perhaps TRBD2 as D (6 bases). The CDR3 sequence is 14 residues long. Germline loops: CDR1 MRHNA, CDR2 SNTAGT. The ends were cut back, 3 bases at V and 1 base at J, with 8 bases in the middle. The CDR3 coding sequence is TGTGCCAGCAGTGAGGTAGCGGGCACAGATACGCAGTATTTT. As protein: CASSEVAGTDTQYF.

This clone is a singleton in its sample. This sequence joins TRBV20-1 and TRBJ2-5, with D unclear. This CDR3 has 11 amino acids. Germline loops: CDR1 DFQATT, CDR2 SNEGSKA (reference sequence). The V end was cut by 7 bases, the J end by 0 bases, with 6 bases between. The CDR3 region has the DNA TGCAGTGTTGGCAACCAAGAGACCCAGTACTTC. Its translation is CSVGNQETQYF.

This clone was counted once. The chain employs TRBV10-2 and TRBJ1-3, with D tentatively TRBD1 (5 bases). V was shortened by 6 bases and J by 0 bases, with 12 bases between the two germline ends. The germline CDR1 and CDR2 sequences are WSHSY and SAAADI. The CDR3 covers 15 residues. The CDR3 DNA sequence: TGCGCCAGCAGAATAGGGACTTCCTCTGGAAACACCATATATTTT. Protein: CASRIGTSSGNTIYF.

The chain couples TRBV29-1 to TRBJ2-1, with 8 bases aligning to TRBD1. This CDR3 is built from 12 residues. The V and J ends lost 7 bases and 6 bases, in that order; junction bases with no gene match: 5. The V gene's germline CDR1 is SQVTM and CDR2 ANQGSEA. CDR3 residues: CSAGTGVNEQFF. The CDR3 DNA follows: TGCAGCGCCGGGACAGGAGTCAATGAGCAGTTCTTC.

V usage is TRBV6-5 and J usage is TRBJ1-1, with D maybe TRBD1 (5 bases). Germline CDR1 MNHEY, CDR2 SVGAGI. CDR3 length equals 14 residues. V was clipped by 3 bases and J by 0 bases, with 8 bases between them. The chain's CDR3 is CASSYGGMNTEAFF. In DNA form, the CDR3 reads TGTGCCAGCAGTTATGGGGGAATGAACACTGAAGCTTTCTTT.

This clone was counted a few times. V and J are TRBV11-2 and TRBJ1-2; D remains unclear. The CDR3 has 13 residues. Deletions cut 8 bases from V and 1 base from J, with 11 bases between. Germline CDR1 SGHAT, CDR2 FQNNGV. CDR3 protein: CASRPSGNYGYTF. The CDR3 region has the DNA TGTGCCAGCCGACCTTCCGGTAACTATGGCTACACCTTC.

This chain joins TRBV19 and TRBJ1-2; D is uncertain. Trimming shortened V by 6 bases and J by 6 bases, and 8 bases separated the two germline ends. The germline gives CDR1 LNHDA, CDR2 SQIVND (reference sequence). The CDR3 consists of 11 residues. CDR3 loop: CASRSPDGYTF. The CDR3 DNA is TGTGCCAGTAGATCCCCCGATGGCTACACCTTC. The full variable domain, its missing parts supplied by reference TRBV19 and TRBJ1-2, is DGGITQSPKYLFRKEGQNVTLSCEQNLNHDAMYWYRQDPGQGLRLIYYSQIVNDFQKGDIAEGYSVSREKKESFPLTVTSAQKNPTAFYLCASRSPDGYTFGSGTRLTVV.

The chain recombines TRBV18 with TRBJ2-7; perhaps D is TRBD1 or TRBD2 (5 bases each). From germline, CDR1 is KGHSH and CDR2 LQKENI. The CDR3 runs to 14 residues. V gave up 0 bases and J gave up 5 bases, with 11 bases separating them. For the CDR3, the DNA is TGTGCCAGCTCACCACCGGGGGTTCCCAACGAGCAGTACTTC. Its protein is CASSPPGVPNEQYF.

The chain uses TRBV7-8 and TRBJ2-3; TRBD2 might be the D (6 bases). The length of the CDR3 is 12 residues. Trimming took 4 bases from V and 6 from J, leaving 8 bases between them. Germline lookup yields CDR1 SGHVS and CDR2 FQNEAQ. The CDR3 here is CASSSSADTQYF. As DNA, the CDR3 is TGTGCCAGCAGCTCTAGCGCCGATACGCAGTATTTT.

This chain uses TRBV19 with TRBJ2-5; D might be TRBD2 (6 bases). The CDR3 is made up of 15 amino acids. Trimming took 4 bases from V and 2 from J, leaving 14 bases between them. The germline gives CDR1 LNHDA, CDR2 SQIVND (reference sequence). CDR3 loop: CASSKEGRGQETQYF. DNA of the CDR3: TGTGCCAGTAGTAAGGAGGGAAGAGGACAAGAGACCCAGTACTTC.

This sequence joins TRBV5-1 and TRBJ2-1, with 12 bases fitting TRBD1. Germline V gene sequence: CDR1 SGHRS, CDR2 YFSETQ. Losses at the gene ends were 1 base for V and 6 bases for J; bases not matched to a gene: 5. CDR3 size: 16 residues. CDR3 in DNA: TGCGCCAGCAGCTTGCGGGGACAGGGGGCAATCAATGAGCAGTTCTTC. Translated, it gives CASSLRGQGAINEQFF.

V is TRBV5-4 and J is TRBJ2-1, with 7 bases matching TRBD1. Per germline, CDR1 SGHNT and CDR2 YYREEE (reference sequence). The CDR3 runs 15 residues. Trimming at V came to 0 bases and at J to 1 base, leaving 1 base not matched to a gene. CDR3 DNA: TGTGCCAGCAGCTTGGACAGGGGTTCCTACAATGAGCAGTTCTTC. As protein: CASSLDRGSYNEQFF.

The chain links TRBV19 to TRBJ2-2; 9 nucleotides align to TRBD1. The CDR3 extends over 15 amino acids. CDR1 and CDR2 from the germline V gene are LNHDA and SQIVND (reference sequence). The V and J ends lost 3 bases and 9 bases, in that order; junction bases with no gene match: 8. CDR3 nucleotides: TGTGCCAGTAGTATGGGGACAGGGTCGTCTTGGGAGCTGTTTTTT. Its protein is CASSMGTGSSWELFF. The variable domain in full, with the rest retrieved from reference TRBV19 and TRBJ2-2, is DGGITQSPKYLFRKEGQNVTLSCEQNLNHDAMYWYRQDPGQGLRLIYYSQIVNDFQKGDIAEGYSVSREKKESFPLTVTSAQKNPTAFYLCASSMGTGSSWELFFGEGSRLTVL.

Here the CDR3 reads CASSGRGRDEQYF. In DNA form, the CDR3 reads TGTGCCAGCAGTGGCAGGGGGAGGGACGAGCAGTACTTC. This sequence joins TRBV6-5 and TRBJ2-7; possibly TRBD1 or TRBD2 for D (7 bases each). The germline V gene has CDR1 MNHEY and CDR2 SVGAGI. CDR3 size: 13 residues. The V gene lost 5 bases and the J gene lost 5 bases, with 13 bases spanning the gap.

The chain joins TRBV5-1 to TRBJ2-5, with TRBD2 identical over 8 bases. With V trimmed by 4 bases and J by 4 bases, 3 bases remained unmatched. The CDR3 covers 13 residues. Germline V gives CDR1 SGHRS, CDR2 YFSETQ. CDR3 DNA: TGCGCCAGCAGCGAAGCGGGAGCAGAGACCCAGTACTTC. It yields the protein CASSEAGAETQYF.

The chain is built from TRBV7-2 and TRBJ2-2; 7 bases fit TRBD2. Germline lookup yields CDR1 SGHTA and CDR2 FQGNSA. The CDR3 is made up of 15 amino acids. The J segment lost 0 bases and the V segment lost 5 bases, leaving 3 bases of the junction unmatched. The CDR3: CASSPTSANTGELFF. In nucleotides, the CDR3 is TGTGCCAGCAGCCCTACTAGCGCGAACACCGGGGAGCTGTTTTTT. Drawing the rest from reference TRBV7-2 and TRBJ2-2, the complete variable domain is GAGVSQSPSNKVTEKGKDVELRCDPISGHTALYWYRQSLGQGLEFLIYFQGNSAPDKSGLPSDRFSAERTGGSVSTLTIQRTQQEDSAVYLCASSPTSANTGELFFGEGSRLTVL.

CDR3 bases: TGTGCCAGCAGCTTAGCATTCAGGGACCACGAGCAGTACTTC. This sequence encodes CASSLAFRDHEQYF. This rearrangement joins TRBV7-6 to TRBJ2-7, with D possibly being TRBD1 or TRBD2 (5 bases each). This CDR3 region has 14 residues. The V gene lost 0 bases and the J gene lost 5 bases, with 11 bases spanning the gap. Germline V gene sequence: CDR1 SGHVS, CDR2 FNYEAQ.

This clone was seen a handful of times. The chain recombines TRBV10-3 with TRBJ1-5; no clear D gene. Deletions cut 0 bases from V and 6 bases from J, with 12 bases between. Germline assignment: CDR1 ENHRY and CDR2 SYGVKD. CDR3 length: 15 residues. The CDR3 loop is CAISESKLVGQPQHF. In DNA, the CDR3 is TGTGCCATCAGTGAGTCGAAGCTGGTGGGTCAGCCCCAGCATTTT.

The chain carries TRBV7-8 and TRBJ1-1; D may be TRBD1 (5 bases). Germline CDR1 reads SGHVS; CDR2 reads FQNEAQ. The V and J ends lost 1 base and 1 base respectively, with 10 bases between them. CDR3 length equals 15 residues. The CDR3 nucleotides are TGTGCCAGCAGCTTAGTCTTGGGGCCGAACACTGAAGCTTTCTTT. It specifies CASSLVLGPNTEAFF.

Only a few counts were recorded for this clone. CDR3 in DNA: TGTGCCAGTAGTGCAAACAGGGGGCCCTACGAGCAGTACTTC. Translated: CASSANRGPYEQYF. The rearrangement joins TRBV19 to TRBJ2-7; TRBD1 agrees at 9 bases. The CDR3 is made up of 14 amino acids. V lost 5 bases and J lost 2; bases outside the gene matches: 4. The germline V gene encodes CDR1 LNHDA and CDR2 SQIVND (reference sequence).

The chain's CDR3 is CASSAGQGNEKLFF. The CDR3 nucleotides read TGTGCCAGCAGCGCGGGACAGGGGAATGAAAAACTGTTTTTT. The J gene is TRBJ1-4, the V gene TRBV5-4; TRBD1 agrees at 10 bases. The CDR3 totals 14 residues. Germline V gives CDR1 SGHNT, CDR2 YYREEE (reference sequence). J lost 5 bases, V lost 4 bases, and 2 bases had no gene match.

In its sample, this clone was seen a few times. The rearrangement joins TRBV5-1 to TRBJ2-1; D unclear. CDR1 is SGHRS, CDR2 YFSETQ, per germline. CDR3 length: 11 amino acids. V lost 7 bases and J lost 3, with 5 bases in between. The chain's CDR3 is CASGDYNEQFF. The CDR3, as DNA: TGCGCCAGCGGGGACTACAATGAGCAGTTCTTC.

This chain joins TRBV5-4 and TRBJ2-2; 12 bases line up with TRBD2. CDR1 and CDR2 (germline): SGHNT, YYREEE (reference sequence). V dropped 4 bases and J dropped 2; count of bases not matched to a gene: 6. CDR3 length: 17 amino acids. Here the CDR3 reads CASSGGLAGDNTGELFF. CDR3 sequence (DNA): TGTGCCAGCAGCGGGGGACTAGCGGGCGACAACACCGGGGAGCTGTTTTTT.

The V gene is TRBV7-9, the J gene TRBJ1-5; 8 nucleotides align to TRBD1. The CDR3 spans 16 residues. The V segment lost 5 bases and the J segment 5 bases; nucleotides outside the gene matches: 11. Per germline, CDR1 SEHNR and CDR2 FQNEAQ (reference sequence). The CDR3: CASSPSGQGTYQPQHF. The CDR3, as DNA: TGTGCCAGCAGCCCCAGCGGACAGGGTACTTATCAGCCCCAGCATTTT.

The J gene is TRBJ2-4, the V gene TRBV5-4; weak D call: TRBD2 (5 bases). V lost 4 bases to trimming and J lost 2 bases, with 13 bases between them. This CDR3 has 15 residues. CDR1 is SGHNT, CDR2 YYREEE, per germline (reference sequence). This CDR3 reads CASSPSEGTKNIQYF. CDR3 DNA sequence: TGTGCCAGCAGCCCGTCTGAGGGAACCAAAAACATTCAGTACTTC.

The chain links TRBV7-6 to TRBJ1-1; 8 bases are a match to TRBD1. This CDR3 has 14 amino acids. The germline gives CDR1 SGHVS, CDR2 FNYEAQ. The trim removed 5 bases at V and 0 bases at J, leaving 2 bases unmatched. The CDR3 spells CASSRGQVNTEAFF. The DNA for the CDR3 is TGTGCCAGCAGCCGGGGACAGGTGAACACTGAAGCTTTCTTT. The full variable domain, its missing parts supplied by reference TRBV7-6 and TRBJ1-1, is GAGVSQSPRYKVTKRGQDVALRCDPISGHVSLYWYRQALGQGPEFLTYFNYEAQQDKSGLPNDRFSAERPEGSISTLTIQRTEQRDSAMYRCASSRGQVNTEAFFGQGTRLTVV.

CDR3 coding DNA: TGTGCCAGCGGAGCGAACACCGGGGAGCTGTTTTTT. Translation: CASGANTGELFF. The genes are TRBV6-6 and TRBJ2-2, with D unresolved. CDR1 is MNHNY and CDR2 is SVGAGI in the germline V gene (reference sequence). CDR3 size: 12 residues. With 8 bases removed from V and 0 bases from J, the gap between germline ends came to 4 bases.